This is a list of T cell receptor beta chains from one sample in a study of radiation and T cells in renal cell carcinoma. Some clones are missing from TCRdb's copy, which holds only in-frame ones; the method was immunoSEQ multiplex PCR. The sample holds around 180,000 clones, approximately 90% seen once. Sequences were derived from blood, sampled from a patient whose treatment included radiotherapy and nephrectomy. The receptor set was obtained from a woman aged 45 to 65 with renal cell carcinoma. CDR3s include the opening cysteine and the closing phenylalanine or tryptophan. D genes are given only for firm matches. Only some rows state a clone size, as once, few, many or a class for expanded clones.

CDR3aa: CAFHRTGVLWDSEQYF
CDR3nt: TGTGCCTTCCACCGGACAGGGGTTTTGTGGGATTCGGAGCAGTACTTC
abundance: .
v_gene: TRBV30
j_gene: TRBJ2-7
d_gene: TRBD1

CDR3aa: CASSLRLAGGEQFF
CDR3nt: TGTGCCAGCAGCTTAAGGCTAGCGGGGGGCGAGCAGTTCTTC
abundance: .
v_gene: TRBV7-2
j_gene: TRBJ2-1
d_gene: TRBD2

CDR3aa: CASSWGPGTDEQFF
CDR3nt: TGCGCCAGCAGCTGGGGACCGGGGACCGATGAGCAGTTCTTC
abundance: .
v_gene: TRBV5-1
j_gene: TRBJ2-1
d_gene: .

CDR3aa: CASSLERGASYGYTF
CDR3nt: TGCGCCAGCAGCTTGGAGCGGGGGGCAAGCTATGGCTACACCTTC
abundance: .
v_gene: TRBV5-1
j_gene: TRBJ1-2
d_gene: .

CDR3aa: CASSGGEGNGSPLHF
CDR3nt: TGTGCCAGCAGTGGGGGGGAAGGGAATGGTTCACCCCTCCACTTT
abundance: .
v_gene: TRBV6-1
j_gene: TRBJ1-6
d_gene: .

CDR3aa: CASSPSIGTGNSPLHF
CDR3nt: TGTGCCAGCAGTCCATCCATTGGGACAGGGAATTCACCCCTCCACTTT
abundance: few
v_gene: TRBV7-2
j_gene: TRBJ1-6
d_gene: TRBD1

CDR3aa: CASSVSGLSYGYTF
CDR3nt: TGTGCCAGCAGCGTCTCGGGACTCTCCTATGGCTACACCTTC
abundance: .
v_gene: TRBV7-9
j_gene: TRBJ1-2
d_gene: .

CDR3aa: CASRRGRGGSETQYF
CDR3nt: TGTGCCAGCAGGCGGGGGAGGGGCGGATCAGAGACCCAGTACTTC
abundance: .
v_gene: TRBV6-5
j_gene: TRBJ2-5
d_gene: TRBD2

CDR3aa: CASREGRDQPQHF
CDR3nt: TGTGCCAGCAGGGAGGGAAGGGATCAGCCCCAGCATTTT
abundance: .
v_gene: TRBV6-6
j_gene: TRBJ1-5
d_gene: .

CDR3aa: CASSGLLGWRPMNTEAFF
CDR3nt: TGTGCCAGCAGTGGCCTCCTCGGATGGCGGCCCATGAACACTGAAGCTTTCTTT
abundance: .
v_gene: TRBV6-1
j_gene: TRBJ1-1
d_gene: .

CDR3aa: CASSPELNAAWAEAFF
CDR3nt: TGTGCCAGCTCACCGGAACTTAACGCAGCCTGGGCTGAAGCTTTCTTT
abundance: .
v_gene: TRBV18
j_gene: TRBJ1-1
d_gene: .

CDR3aa: CASSLLRDGQETQYF
CDR3nt: TGTGCCAGTAGTCTTCTCAGGGACGGGCAAGAGACCCAGTACTTC
abundance: .
v_gene: TRBV19
j_gene: TRBJ2-5
d_gene: .

CDR3aa: CATSRDWRIDEQYF
CDR3nt: TGTGCCACCAGCAGAGATTGGAGGATCGACGAGCAGTACTTC
abundance: .
v_gene: TRBV15
j_gene: TRBJ2-7
d_gene: .

CDR3aa: CASSPGTPGQGEAFF
CDR3nt: TGTGCCAGCTCACCAGGAACCCCGGGACAGGGTGAAGCTTTCTTT
abundance: .
v_gene: TRBV18
j_gene: TRBJ1-1
d_gene: TRBD1

CDR3aa: CASTVYSMRTGMNTEAFF
CDR3nt: TGTGCCAGCACCGTCTACTCCATGCGGACAGGTATGAACACTGAAGCTTTCTTT
abundance: .
v_gene: TRBV5-5
j_gene: TRBJ1-1
d_gene: TRBD1

CDR3aa: CASSKDRVVRELFF
CDR3nt: TGTGCCAGTAGTAAAGACAGGGTTGTTCGGGAGCTGTTTTTT
abundance: .
v_gene: TRBV19
j_gene: TRBJ2-2
d_gene: TRBD1

CDR3aa: CASRGGPETGELFF
CDR3nt: TGTGCCAGCAGGGGGGGGCCCGAGACCGGGGAGCTGTTTTTT
abundance: .
v_gene: TRBV2
j_gene: TRBJ2-2
d_gene: .

CDR3aa: CASSLEVYDNHGYTF
CDR3nt: TGTGCCAGCAGCTTAGAAGTCTATGACAATCATGGCTACACCTTC
abundance: .
v_gene: TRBV7-2
j_gene: TRBJ1-2
d_gene: .

CDR3aa: CASSLDQVEVTEAFF
CDR3nt: TGTGCCAGCAGCTTAGACCAGGTAGAGGTCACTGAAGCTTTCTTT
abundance: few
v_gene: TRBV7-2
j_gene: TRBJ1-1
d_gene: .

CDR3aa: CASSQVSRIEGYTF
CDR3nt: TGTGCCAGCAGCCAAGTGTCACGGATTGAAGGCTACACCTTC
abundance: .
v_gene: TRBV14
j_gene: TRBJ1-2
d_gene: .

CDR3aa: CASSEDNGQTYEQYF
CDR3nt: TGTGCCAGCAGCGAGGACAACGGACAAACCTACGAGCAGTACTTC
abundance: .
v_gene: TRBV9
j_gene: TRBJ2-7
d_gene: .

CDR3aa: CASSLPGGGYEQYF
CDR3nt: TGTGCCAGCAGCTTACCAGGGGGCGGCTACGAGCAGTACTTC
abundance: .
v_gene: TRBV7-3
j_gene: TRBJ2-7
d_gene: TRBD1

CDR3aa: CASSYSGTGTEKLFF
CDR3nt: TGTGCCAGCAGTTACTCGGGGACAGGGACGGAAAAACTGTTTTTT
abundance: .
v_gene: TRBV6-5
j_gene: TRBJ1-4
d_gene: TRBD1

CDR3aa: CASSPPGQGRYEQYF
CDR3nt: TGTGCCAGCTCACCACCGGGACAGGGGAGGTACGAGCAGTACTTC
abundance: .
v_gene: TRBV18
j_gene: TRBJ2-7
d_gene: TRBD1

CDR3aa: CASRPDSYYGYTF
CDR3nt: TGCGCCAGCAGACCCGACAGCTACTATGGCTACACCTTC
abundance: .
v_gene: TRBV5-1
j_gene: TRBJ1-2
d_gene: .

CDR3aa: CASSFGQQETQYF
CDR3nt: TGTGCCAGCAGCTTTGGACAGCAAGAGACCCAGTACTTC
abundance: .
v_gene: TRBV9
j_gene: TRBJ2-5
d_gene: .

CDR3aa: CASSFFPAGGSPGNTEAFF
CDR3nt: TGCGCCAGCAGCTTTTTTCCCGCGGGCGGATCCCCCGGGAACACTGAAGCTTTCTTT
abundance: .
v_gene: TRBV5-1
j_gene: TRBJ1-1
d_gene: .

CDR3aa: CAAQTGNTEAFF
CDR3nt: TGTGCCGCCCAAACAGGTAACACTGAAGCTTTCTTT
abundance: .
v_gene: TRBV10-3
j_gene: TRBJ1-1
d_gene: .

CDR3aa: CASSLPGRDTQYF
CDR3nt: TGCGCCAGCAGCTTGCCGGGCAGGGATACGCAGTATTTT
abundance: .
v_gene: TRBV5-1
j_gene: TRBJ2-3
d_gene: .

CDR3aa: CSIKTGSYEQYF
CDR3nt: TGCAGTATAAAGACAGGATCCTACGAGCAGTACTTC
abundance: .
v_gene: TRBV29-1
j_gene: TRBJ2-7
d_gene: .

CDR3aa: CASSLDLGGSYGYTF
CDR3nt: TGTGCCAGCAGCTTGGACTTGGGTGGGAGCTATGGCTACACCTTC
abundance: .
v_gene: TRBV5-5
j_gene: TRBJ1-2
d_gene: .

CDR3aa: CASSSRGSSPYEQYF
CDR3nt: TGTGCCAGCAGCTCAAGAGGGAGTTCTCCCTACGAGCAGTACTTC
abundance: once
v_gene: TRBV7-2
j_gene: TRBJ2-7
d_gene: .

CDR3aa: CASSYTGRSPQAFF
CDR3nt: TGTGCCAGCAGCTATACCGGGAGGTCACCTCAAGCTTTCTTT
abundance: .
v_gene: TRBV11-2
j_gene: TRBJ1-1
d_gene: .

CDR3aa: CASGPAGANVLTF
CDR3nt: TGTGCCAGCGGCCCCGCTGGGGCCAACGTCCTGACTTTC
abundance: few
v_gene: TRBV4-2
j_gene: TRBJ2-6
d_gene: .

CDR3aa: CASSQLLRTGEQFF
CDR3nt: TGTGCCAGCAGCCAACTCCTACGGACAGGTGAGCAGTTCTTC
abundance: .
v_gene: TRBV7-2
j_gene: TRBJ2-1
d_gene: TRBD1

CDR3aa: CASSISGAGQNTEAFF
CDR3nt: TGTGCCAGTAGTATCTCAGGGGCGGGACAGAACACTGAAGCTTTCTTT
abundance: once
v_gene: TRBV19
j_gene: TRBJ1-1
d_gene: .

CDR3aa: CASSQAPVNEQFF
CDR3nt: TGTGCCAGCAGCCAAGCTCCCGTGAATGAGCAGTTCTTC
abundance: medium-sized
v_gene: TRBV4-2
j_gene: TRBJ2-1
d_gene: .

CDR3aa: CASSLVPRGDKSEQYF
CDR3nt: TGTGCCAGCAGCTTAGTCCCCCGCGGGGACAAATCCGAGCAGTACTTC
abundance: .
v_gene: TRBV7-9
j_gene: TRBJ2-7
d_gene: .

CDR3aa: CASSYVTGPTNYGYTF
CDR3nt: TGTGCCAGCAGTTACGTGACAGGTCCCACTAACTATGGCTACACCTTC
abundance: .
v_gene: TRBV6-5
j_gene: TRBJ1-2
d_gene: .

CDR3aa: CASSNQRTSSNGELFF
CDR3nt: TGTGCCAGCAGCAATCAGAGGACTAGTAGCAACGGGGAGCTGTTTTTT
abundance: .
v_gene: TRBV2
j_gene: TRBJ2-2
d_gene: TRBD2

CDR3aa: CASSLVGQGSGELFF
CDR3nt: TGTGCTAGCAGCTTAGTGGGACAGGGGTCCGGGGAGCTGTTTTTT
abundance: few
v_gene: TRBV7-7
j_gene: TRBJ2-2
d_gene: TRBD1

CDR3aa: CASSQPDRSQETQYF
CDR3nt: TGCGCCAGCAGCCAACCTGACCGAAGCCAAGAGACCCAGTACTTC
abundance: once
v_gene: TRBV4-1
j_gene: TRBJ2-5
d_gene: .

CDR3aa: CASSLERFSGNTIYF
CDR3nt: TGTGCCAGCAGCTTAGAGAGGTTCTCTGGAAACACCATATATTTT
abundance: once
v_gene: TRBV7-9
j_gene: TRBJ1-3
d_gene: .

CDR3aa: CASSLAPGQAREQYF
CDR3nt: TGTGCCAGCAGCCTGGCCCCGGGACAGGCGCGCGAGCAGTACTTC
abundance: .
v_gene: TRBV14
j_gene: TRBJ2-7
d_gene: TRBD1

CDR3aa: CASSLVGTGFSYEQYF
CDR3nt: TGTGCCAGCAGCTTAGTAGGAACAGGTTTCTCCTACGAGCAGTACTTC
abundance: .
v_gene: TRBV7-6
j_gene: TRBJ2-7
d_gene: .

CDR3aa: CASSRSTSGEQFF
CDR3nt: TGTGCCAGCAGTCGCTCCACTAGCGGTGAGCAGTTCTTC
abundance: .
v_gene: TRBV6-6
j_gene: TRBJ2-1
d_gene: TRBD2

CDR3aa: CSVEATVTTQYF
CDR3nt: TGCAGCGTTGAGGCTACAGTCACGACCCAGTACTTC
abundance: .
v_gene: TRBV29-1
j_gene: TRBJ2-5
d_gene: .

CDR3aa: CASSLSSGGLNEQFF
CDR3nt: TGCGCCAGCAGCTTGAGTAGCGGGGGCCTTAATGAGCAGTTCTTC
abundance: .
v_gene: TRBV5-1
j_gene: TRBJ2-1
d_gene: TRBD2

CDR3aa: CASSFPGGYGYTF
CDR3nt: TGTGCCAGCAGTTTCCCAGGGGGGTATGGCTACACCTTC
abundance: .
v_gene: TRBV28
j_gene: TRBJ1-2
d_gene: TRBD1

CDR3aa: CASSTGQGRETQYF
CDR3nt: TGTGCCAGCAGTACCGGACAGGGAAGAGAGACCCAGTACTTC
abundance: .
v_gene: TRBV6-5
j_gene: TRBJ2-5
d_gene: TRBD1

CDR3aa: CASSVDGTSGFVGIYNEQFF
CDR3nt: TGTGCCAGCAGCGTAGACGGGACTAGCGGGTTCGTGGGGATTTACAATGAGCAGTTCTTC
abundance: .
v_gene: TRBV9
j_gene: TRBJ2-1
d_gene: TRBD2

CDR3aa: CAWSGAGGADTQYF
CDR3nt: TGTGCCTGGAGCGGAGCGGGGGGGGCAGATACGCAGTATTTT
abundance: .
v_gene: TRBV30
j_gene: TRBJ2-3
d_gene: TRBD2

CDR3aa: CASSPYRTAYNEQFF
CDR3nt: TGTGCCAGCAGCCCCTATAGGACGGCCTACAATGAGCAGTTCTTC
abundance: .
v_gene: TRBV6-6
j_gene: TRBJ2-1
d_gene: .